These 12 T cell receptor beta chains share one sample of origin, sequenced in a study of blood T cell repertoires in COVID-19. The repertoire was sequenced with immunoSEQ multiplex PCR; TCRdb's copy has only in-frame clones and lacks some. The sample consists of about 230,000 clones, roughly 84% of them appearing once. The sequenced sample was peripheral blood. These receptors were obtained from a woman aged 45-65 years with acute or convalescent COVID-19.

The chain uses TRBV6-2 or TRBV6-3 and TRBJ2-3; 8 bases are a match to TRBD2. CDR3 length: 16 residues. Germline V gene lookup returns CDR1 MNHEY and CDR2 SVGEGT. J lost 2 bases, V lost 4 bases, and 8 bases had no gene match. CDR3 protein: CASSSFSGELTDTQYF. DNA for the CDR3: TGTGCCAGCAGTTCTTTTAGCGGGGAGCTCACAGATACGCAGTATTTT.

The V gene is TRBV5-1, the J gene TRBJ2-5; tentative D call: TRBD2 (5 bases). V was pared by 4 bases and J by 1 base, with 11 bases between. The germline CDR1 and CDR2 sequences are SGHRS and YFSETQ. This CDR3 region has 14 residues. CDR3 protein: CASSLGMSQETQYF. The DNA of the CDR3 is TGCGCCAGCAGCCTCGGGATGTCCCAAGAGACCCAGTACTTC. Variable domain in full (rest from reference TRBV5-1 and TRBJ2-5): KAGVTQTPRYLIKTRGQQVTLSCSPISGHRSVSWYQQTPGQGLQFLFEYFSETQRNKGNFPGRFSGRQFSNSRSEMNVSTLELGDSALYLCASSLGMSQETQYFGPGTRLLVL.

This clone was picked up a small number of times. The rearrangement joins TRBV2 to TRBJ1-2; 9 bases agree with TRBD1. This CDR3 comprises 12 residues. Losses at the gene ends were 6 bases for V and 7 bases for J; bases not matched to a gene: 3. From germline, CDR1 is SNHLY and CDR2 FYNNEI. The CDR3 region is CASRTGGRGYTF. The DNA for the CDR3 is TGTGCCAGCAGAACAGGGGGCCGTGGCTACACCTTC.

This clone was seen once. The chain couples TRBV9 to TRBJ2-2; D possibly corresponds to TRBD1 (7 bases). Trimming left V 0 bases short and J 5 bases short, with 14 bases between. CDR1 is SGDLS, CDR2 YYNGEE, per germline. The CDR3 is made up of 16 amino acids. For the CDR3, the DNA is TGTGCCAGCAGCGTAGCAAGGGACAGCGGGACCGGGGAGCTGTTTTTT. This sequence encodes CASSVARDSGTGELFF.

In the case of this clone: The sample holds other DNA sequences that translate to the same CDR3. The V gene is TRBV16, the J gene TRBJ1-1; unclear D gene. V lost 4 bases to trimming and J lost 0 bases, with 6 bases between them. Germline V lookup: CDR1 KGHSY, CDR2 FQNENV. The CDR3 consists of 13 residues. The CDR3 loop reads CASSRTVNTEAFF. The CDR3 DNA reads TGTGCCAGCAGCCGAACAGTGAACACTGAAGCTTTCTTT. The full variable domain, completed using reference TRBV16 and TRBJ1-1, is GEEVAQTPKHLVRGEGQKAKLYCAPIKGHSYVFWYQQVLKNEFKFLISFQNENVFDETGMPKERFSAKCLPNSPCSLEIQATKLEDSAVYFCASSRTVNTEAFFGQGTRLTVV.

V gene TRBV12-3 or TRBV12-4 combines with J gene TRBJ1-1, with D possibly matching TRBD1 (6 bases). V was trimmed by 6 bases and J by 7 bases, leaving 12 bases between them. There are 12 residues in the CDR3. The CDR3 region is CASSPQGNEAFF. The CDR3 DNA reads TGTGCCAGCAGCCCACAGGGAAATGAAGCTTTCTTT.

The rearrangement joins TRBV30 to TRBJ1-3; possibly TRBD1 for D (6 bases). V was shortened by 5 bases and J by 3 bases, with 8 bases between the two germline ends. The V gene's germline CDR1 is GTSNPN and CDR2 SVGIG (reference sequence). This CDR3 has 12 amino acids. The CDR3 DNA is TGTGCCTGGGGGACATTTGGAAACACCATATATTTT. Amino acid sequence: CAWGTFGNTIYF.

V gene TRBV20-1 combines with J gene TRBJ1-1; D uncertain. CDR3 length: 12 amino acids. From germline, CDR1 is DFQATT and CDR2 SNEGSKA (reference sequence). Trimming took off 3 bases at V and 2 bases at J, with 7 bases between the two ends. The CDR3 loop reads CSASSLNTEAFF. CDR3 coding DNA: TGCAGTGCTAGTAGCCTTAACACTGAAGCTTTCTTT.

The rearrangement joins TRBV11-2 to TRBJ1-6; no clear D. This CDR3 spans 14 amino acids. The germline gives CDR1 SGHAT, CDR2 FQNNGV. V lost 1 base and J 9 bases, leaving 10 bases between the germline ends. The CDR3 DNA is TGTGCCAGCAGCTTAGCCGGGTCCGGTTCACCCCTCCACTTT. Protein product: CASSLAGSGSPLHF.

This clone was counted a single time. The chain has TRBV2 and TRBJ2-1; 9 bases are shared with TRBD2. The length of the CDR3 is 15 residues. From germline, CDR1 is SNHLY and CDR2 FYNNEI. The trim removed 4 bases at V and 6 bases at J, leaving 7 bases unmatched. The CDR3 reads CASSAGREGPNEQFF. In DNA, the CDR3 is TGTGCCAGCAGTGCCGGGCGGGAGGGTCCCAATGAGCAGTTCTTC.

The DNA of the CDR3 is TGTGCCAGCAGCCTTATCACAGGGTCAAACTATGGCTACACCTTC. Encoded protein: CASSLITGSNYGYTF. The chain carries TRBV2 and TRBJ1-2; TRBD1 is a possible D gene (6 bases). There are 15 residues in the CDR3. CDR1 is SNHLY, CDR2 FYNNEI, per germline. The V gene lost 6 bases and the J gene lost 2 bases, with 16 bases spanning the gap.

This clone has just a few counts. The CDR3 DNA is TGTGCCAGCTCACCATTCGACAGGGGCGAGAACTATGGCTACACCTTC. It codes for CASSPFDRGENYGYTF. The chain employs TRBV18 and TRBJ1-2; 8 positions match TRBD1. Germline lookup yields CDR1 KGHSH and CDR2 LQKENI. This CDR3 is built from 16 residues. Unmatched junction bases numbered 7, after V lost 2 bases and J lost 2 bases.